Here is one TCR beta chain with its context. Its specificity is unknown. Genomic DNA from each subset was divided evenly over several immunoSEQ plates. TCRdb's table, derived via immunoSEQ multiplex PCR, lists solely in-frame clones and lacks some. The profile shows about 1,800,000 clones, just under 95% of them singletons. The sample belongs to a study of shared clonotypes between healthy human individuals. General study points: Relative to clonotypes present in all four donors, those not shared had lower generation probabilities. In a handful of donors, about 5% of naive CD4 clonotypes appeared in common.

CD8 cells regarded as naive lacked CD45RO, were positively chosen for CCR7, and omitted terminally differentiated effector memory CD45RA+ cells. This CDR3 spans 15 amino acids. CDR1 is LGHNA and CDR2 is YSLEER in the germline V gene. Trimming removed 0 bases at V and 4 bases at J, with 13 bases between. The chain is built from TRBV4-3 and TRBJ2-7; D is possibly TRBD2 (5 bases). This sequence was found in a man in his late teens or twenties in good health. Sequences were obtained from naive CD8+ T cells sorted from blood. The DNA of the CDR3 is TGCGCCAGCAGCCAAGACGATGCCGAGGGATACGAGCAGTACTTC. It specifies CASSQDDAEGYEQYF.